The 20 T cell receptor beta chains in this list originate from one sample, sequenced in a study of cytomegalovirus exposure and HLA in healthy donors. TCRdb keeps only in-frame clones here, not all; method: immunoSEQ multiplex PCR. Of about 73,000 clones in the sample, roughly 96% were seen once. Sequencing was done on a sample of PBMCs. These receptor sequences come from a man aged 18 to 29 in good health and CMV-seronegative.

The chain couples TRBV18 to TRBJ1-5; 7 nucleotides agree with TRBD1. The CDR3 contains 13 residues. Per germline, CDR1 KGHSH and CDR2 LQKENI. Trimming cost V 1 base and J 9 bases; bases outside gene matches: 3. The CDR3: CASSPRQGGPQHF. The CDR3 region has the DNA TGTGCCAGCTCACCACGACAGGGTGGGCCCCAGCATTTT. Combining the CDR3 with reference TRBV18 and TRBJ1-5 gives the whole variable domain NAGVMQNPRHLVRRRGQEARLRCSPMKGHSHVYWYRQLPEEGLKFMVYLQKENIIDESGMPKERFSAEFPKEGPSILRIQQVVRGDSAAYFCASSPRQGGPQHFGDGTRLSIL.

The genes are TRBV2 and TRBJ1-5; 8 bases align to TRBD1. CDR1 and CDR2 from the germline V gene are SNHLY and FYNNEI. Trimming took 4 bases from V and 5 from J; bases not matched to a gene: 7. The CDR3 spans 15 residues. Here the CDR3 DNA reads TGTGCCAGCAGTGGTATGACAGGGGCTGATCAGCCCCAGCATTTT. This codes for CASSGMTGADQPQHF.

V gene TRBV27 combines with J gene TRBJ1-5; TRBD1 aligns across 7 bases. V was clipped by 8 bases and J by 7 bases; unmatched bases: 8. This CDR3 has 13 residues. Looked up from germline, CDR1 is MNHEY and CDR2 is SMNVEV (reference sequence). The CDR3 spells CASGKTGTQPQHF. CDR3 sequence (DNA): TGTGCCAGCGGTAAGACAGGGACCCAGCCCCAGCATTTT.

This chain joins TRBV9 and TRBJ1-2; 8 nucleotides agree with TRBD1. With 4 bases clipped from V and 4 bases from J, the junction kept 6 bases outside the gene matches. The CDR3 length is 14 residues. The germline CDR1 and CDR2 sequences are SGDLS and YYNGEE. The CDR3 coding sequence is TGTGCCAGCAGCTCCCACAGGGGGATCTATGGCTACACCTTC. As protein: CASSSHRGIYGYTF.

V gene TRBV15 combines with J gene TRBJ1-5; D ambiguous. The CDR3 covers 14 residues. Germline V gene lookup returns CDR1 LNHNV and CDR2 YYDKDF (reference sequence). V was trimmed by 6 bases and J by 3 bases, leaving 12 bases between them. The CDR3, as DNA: TGTGCCACCAGGGAGGGTTTCATCAATCAGCCCCAGCATTTT. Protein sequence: CATREGFINQPQHF.

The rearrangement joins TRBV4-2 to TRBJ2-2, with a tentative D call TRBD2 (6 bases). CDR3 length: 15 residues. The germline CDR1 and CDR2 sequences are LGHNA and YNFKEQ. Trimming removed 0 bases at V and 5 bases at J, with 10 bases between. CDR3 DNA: TGTGCCAGCAGCCAAGATAGCGGACAAACCGGGGAGCTGTTTTTT. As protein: CASSQDSGQTGELFF.

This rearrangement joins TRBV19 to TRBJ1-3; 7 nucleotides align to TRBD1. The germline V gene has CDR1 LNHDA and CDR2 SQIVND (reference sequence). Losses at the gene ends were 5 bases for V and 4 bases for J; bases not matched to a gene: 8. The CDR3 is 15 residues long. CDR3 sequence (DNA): TGTGCCAGTAGTCACCGGGACAGTAGAGGAAACACCATATATTTT. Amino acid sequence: CASSHRDSRGNTIYF. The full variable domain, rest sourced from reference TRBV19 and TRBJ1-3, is DGGITQSPKYLFRKEGQNVTLSCEQNLNHDAMYWYRQDPGQGLRLIYYSQIVNDFQKGDIAEGYSVSREKKESFPLTVTSAQKNPTAFYLCASSHRDSRGNTIYFGEGSWLTVV.

CDR3 coding DNA: TGTGCCAGTAGTATGGGACAGGGAATTAATCAGCCCCAGCATTTT. Translation gives CASSMGQGINQPQHF. The J gene is TRBJ1-5, the V gene TRBV19, with 9 bases aligning to TRBD1. The CDR3 runs 15 residues. Germline V gene data show CDR1 as LNHDA and CDR2 as SQIVND (reference sequence). Trimming removed 3 bases from V and 4 bases from J; junction bases left unmatched: 4. Based on the CDR3 plus reference TRBV19 and TRBJ1-5, the full variable domain is DGGITQSPKYLFRKEGQNVTLSCEQNLNHDAMYWYRQDPGQGLRLIYYSQIVNDFQKGDIAEGYSVSREKKESFPLTVTSAQKNPTAFYLCASSMGQGINQPQHFGDGTRLSIL.

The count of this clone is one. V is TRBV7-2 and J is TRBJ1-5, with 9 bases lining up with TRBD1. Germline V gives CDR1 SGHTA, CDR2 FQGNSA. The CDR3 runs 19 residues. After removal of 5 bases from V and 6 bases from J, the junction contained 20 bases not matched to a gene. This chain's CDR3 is CASSNGGQGVVQAGQPQHF. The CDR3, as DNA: TGTGCCAGCAGCAATGGGGGACAGGGAGTGGTTCAAGCGGGTCAGCCCCAGCATTTT.

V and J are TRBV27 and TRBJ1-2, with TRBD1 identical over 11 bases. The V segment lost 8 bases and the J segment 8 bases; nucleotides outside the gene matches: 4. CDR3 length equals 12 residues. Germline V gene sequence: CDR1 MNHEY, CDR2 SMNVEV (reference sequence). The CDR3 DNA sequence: TGTGCCAGCCGGGACAGGGGGAGAGGCTACACCTTC. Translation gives CASRDRGRGYTF.

The CDR3 reads CASSEGPFRDENIQYF. CDR3 DNA: TGTGCCAGCAGTGAAGGCCCCTTTCGAGATGAGAACATTCAGTACTTC. The rearrangement links TRBV6-1 to TRBJ2-4; D is ambiguous. The CDR3 length is 16 residues. The germline CDR1 and CDR2 sequences are MNHNS and SASEGT. Trimming left V 1 base short and J 7 bases short, with 17 bases between.

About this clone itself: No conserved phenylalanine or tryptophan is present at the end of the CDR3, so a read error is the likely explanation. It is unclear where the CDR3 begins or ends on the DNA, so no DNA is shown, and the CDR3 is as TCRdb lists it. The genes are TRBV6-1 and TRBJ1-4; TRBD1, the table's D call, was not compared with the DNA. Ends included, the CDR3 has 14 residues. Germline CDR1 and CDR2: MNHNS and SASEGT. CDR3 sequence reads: CASSADSLRFHLMV.

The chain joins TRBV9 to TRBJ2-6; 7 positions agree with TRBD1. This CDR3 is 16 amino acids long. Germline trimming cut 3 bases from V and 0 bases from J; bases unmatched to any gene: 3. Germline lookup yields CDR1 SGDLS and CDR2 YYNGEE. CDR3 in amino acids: CASSEGANSGANVLTF. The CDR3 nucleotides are TGTGCCAGCAGCGAGGGGGCAAACTCTGGGGCCAACGTCCTGACTTTC.

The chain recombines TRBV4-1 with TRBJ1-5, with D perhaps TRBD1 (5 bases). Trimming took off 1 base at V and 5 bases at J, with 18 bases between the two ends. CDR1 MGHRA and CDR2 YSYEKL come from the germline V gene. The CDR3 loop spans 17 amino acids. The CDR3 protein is CASSQARGLGEDQPQHF. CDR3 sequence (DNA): TGCGCCAGCAGCCAAGCCCGAGGGTTGGGGGAGGATCAGCCCCAGCATTTT.

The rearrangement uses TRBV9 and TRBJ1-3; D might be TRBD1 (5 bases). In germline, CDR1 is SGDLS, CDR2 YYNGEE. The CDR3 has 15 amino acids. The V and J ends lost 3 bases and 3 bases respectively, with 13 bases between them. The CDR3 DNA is TGTGCCAGCAGCGCAACGGACATAGGTGGAAACACCATATATTTT. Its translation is CASSATDIGGNTIYF.

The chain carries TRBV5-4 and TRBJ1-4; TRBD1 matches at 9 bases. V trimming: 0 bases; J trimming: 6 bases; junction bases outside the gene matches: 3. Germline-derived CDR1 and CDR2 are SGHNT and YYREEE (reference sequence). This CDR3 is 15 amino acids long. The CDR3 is CASSLAGTGHEKLFF. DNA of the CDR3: TGTGCCAGCAGCTTGGCCGGGACAGGGCATGAAAAACTGTTTTTT.

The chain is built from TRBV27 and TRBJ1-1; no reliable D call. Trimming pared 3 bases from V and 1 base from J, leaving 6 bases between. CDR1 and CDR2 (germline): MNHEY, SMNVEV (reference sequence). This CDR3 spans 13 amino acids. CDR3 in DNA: TGTGCCAGCAGTTTCCGGGAGAACACTGAAGCTTTCTTT. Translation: CASSFRENTEAFF.

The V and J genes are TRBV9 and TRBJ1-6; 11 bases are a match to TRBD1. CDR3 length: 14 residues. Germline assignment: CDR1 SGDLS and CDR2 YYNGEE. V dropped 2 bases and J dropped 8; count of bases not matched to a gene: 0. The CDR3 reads CASSVGQGDSPLHF. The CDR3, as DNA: TGTGCCAGCAGCGTGGGACAGGGGGATTCACCCCTCCACTTT.

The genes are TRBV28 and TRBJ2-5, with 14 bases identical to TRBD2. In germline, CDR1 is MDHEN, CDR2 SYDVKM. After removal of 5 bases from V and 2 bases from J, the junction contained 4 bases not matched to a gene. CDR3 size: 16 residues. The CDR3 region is CASSPTSGREQETQYF. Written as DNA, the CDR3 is TGTGCCAGCAGTCCGACTAGCGGGAGGGAGCAAGAGACCCAGTACTTC.

As DNA, the CDR3 is TGCGCCTCCACCAGGACTCTTAACACCGGGGAGCTGTTTTTT. This translates into CASTRTLNTGELFF. This chain joins TRBV5-1 and TRBJ2-2; D possibly corresponds to TRBD2 (5 bases). The CDR3 has 14 residues. Germline V CDR1 and CDR2: SGHRS, YFSETQ. Trimming cost V 10 bases and J 2 bases, with 15 bases left between them.